A single TCR beta chain is shown here with its context. These data originate in a study of T cell changes during pregnancy in multiple sclerosis. Sequencing used immunoSEQ multiplex PCR; TCRdb keeps in-frame clones, though not all of them. The data hold fewer than 85,000 clones, with about 95% observed a single time. The CDR3 totals 13 residues. Trimming removed 8 bases at V and 2 bases at J, with 12 bases between. Looked up from germline, CDR1 is MNHNS and CDR2 is SASEGT. The material was peripheral blood, obtained in the third trimester of pregnancy. The receptor's source is a female donor with multiple sclerosis, enrolled in a pregnancy study. The V gene is TRBV6-1, the J gene TRBJ1-1; maybe TRBD1 (5 bases). The CDR3 region is CASGGLLNTEAFF. The CDR3 DNA is TGTGCCAGCGGGGGACTGCTAAACACTGAAGCTTTCTTT.